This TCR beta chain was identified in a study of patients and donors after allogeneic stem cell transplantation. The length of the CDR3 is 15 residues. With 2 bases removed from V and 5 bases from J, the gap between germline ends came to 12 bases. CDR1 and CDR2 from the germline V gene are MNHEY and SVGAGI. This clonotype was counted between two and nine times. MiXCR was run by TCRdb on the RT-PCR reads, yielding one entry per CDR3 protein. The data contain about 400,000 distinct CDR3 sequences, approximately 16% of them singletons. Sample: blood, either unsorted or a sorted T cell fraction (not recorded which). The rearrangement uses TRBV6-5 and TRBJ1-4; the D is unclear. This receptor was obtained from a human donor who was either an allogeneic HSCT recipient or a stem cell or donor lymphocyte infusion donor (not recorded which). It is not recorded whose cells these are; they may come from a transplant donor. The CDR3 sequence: CASSYGRRINEKLFF. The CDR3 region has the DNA TGTGCCAGCAGTTACGGTCGACGGATAAATGAAAAACTGTTTTTT.